These T cell receptor beta chains were read from a single sample in a study of blood T cells in healthy people across ages. TCRdb reanalysed the 5' RACE reads using MiXCR and keeps one entry per CDR3 protein. Of approximately 1,700,000 distinct CDR3 sequences listed, 39% are singletons. Sequenced: blood. The origin of the receptors is a human donor in good health. Both conserved end residues are part of each CDR3. Each record gives: D gene, V gene, CDR3 protein. D genes are given only for firm matches.

D gene: -
V gene: TRBV5-6
CDR3 protein: CASSLGGLGDTQYF

D gene: -
V gene: TRBV29-1
CDR3 protein: CSVGQGFDYGYTF

D gene: -
V gene: TRBV27
CDR3 protein: CASSFSLARGVTNYGYTF

D gene: TRBD1
V gene: TRBV12-3/TRBV12-4
CDR3 protein: CASSSGQGKSYNEQFF

D gene: -
V gene: TRBV16
CDR3 protein: CASSQSQEWPADTQYF

D gene: TRBD2
V gene: TRBV5-1
CDR3 protein: CASSLGAGGFSDEQFF

D gene: -
V gene: TRBV29-1
CDR3 protein: CSVVPIGDEQFF

D gene: -
V gene: TRBV5-1
CDR3 protein: CASSLEVFADYNEQFF

D gene: TRBD1
V gene: TRBV7-8
CDR3 protein: CASSRTGDITYDEPFF

D gene: TRBD2
V gene: TRBV7-2
CDR3 protein: CASSRTGTTTYEQYF

D gene: -
V gene: TRBV29-1
CDR3 protein: CSVEGQIADTQYF

D gene: -
V gene: TRBV29-1
CDR3 protein: CSVGQTEKLFF

D gene: -
V gene: TRBV5-1
CDR3 protein: CASSERGGTNEKLFF

D gene: -
V gene: TRBV20-1
CDR3 protein: CSASHSGTGNLYF

D gene: -
V gene: TRBV20-1
CDR3 protein: CSARGGGRTETEAFF

D gene: TRBD2
V gene: TRBV11-2
CDR3 protein: CASSLRAGGDNEQFF

D gene: -
V gene: TRBV6-5
CDR3 protein: CASSYSPARAEAFF

D gene: -
V gene: TRBV7-2
CDR3 protein: CASSNNRGPGEKLFF

D gene: TRBD1
V gene: TRBV5-1
CDR3 protein: CASFSGTGDGNTEAFF

D gene: -
V gene: TRBV12-3/TRBV12-4
CDR3 protein: CASSPLTPEAFF

D gene: -
V gene: TRBV20-1
CDR3 protein: CSASPGRLATNEKLFF

D gene: -
V gene: TRBV11-2
CDR3 protein: CASSLGIGPEQFF

D gene: TRBD1
V gene: TRBV29-1
CDR3 protein: CSAGLGQETQYF